A single sample is the source of the 11 T cell receptor beta chains below, sequenced in a study of shared clonotypes between healthy human individuals. Assay: immunoSEQ multiplex PCR; the TCRdb copy retains only in-frame clones and omits some. The table includes 650,000 to 750,000 clones, about two thirds detected once. The sample was memory CD4+ T cells sorted from blood. As to subset: CD45RA-negative fraction. The receptors shown here come from a woman in her twenties or thirties in good health.

The chain links TRBV5-1 to TRBJ2-1; D uncertain. The V end lost 6 bases, the J end lost 4 bases, and 8 bases lay between the germline ends. Germline V gene lookup returns CDR1 SGHRS and CDR2 YFSETQ. This CDR3 has 12 amino acids. CDR3 DNA sequence: TGCGCCAGCACCGACGGATACAATGAGCAGTTCTTC. It specifies CASTDGYNEQFF.

This sequence joins TRBV7-6 and TRBJ2-7, with a possible D match to TRBD1 (5 bases). V was clipped by 1 base and J by 6 bases, with 10 bases between them. The CDR3 spans 13 residues. The germline V gene encodes CDR1 SGHVS and CDR2 FNYEAQ. The CDR3 spells CASSLGGTGEQYF. The CDR3, as DNA: TGTGCCAGCAGCTTAGGGGGCACGGGCGAGCAGTACTTC.

The V call is TRBV28, the J call TRBJ2-7; a possible D gene is TRBD2 (5 bases). The CDR3 totals 12 residues. Between the trimmed V and J ends, which lost 4 bases and 4 bases, there was a span of 8 bases. Germline V gene lookup returns CDR1 MDHEN and CDR2 SYDVKM. This chain's CDR3 is CASSSWEYEQYF. The CDR3, as DNA: TGTGCCAGCAGTTCATGGGAGTACGAGCAGTACTTC.

This clone was picked up one time. The gene calls are TRBV4-1 and TRBJ2-1, with 9 positions matching TRBD2. The V gene's germline CDR1 is MGHRA and CDR2 YSYEKL. J lost 5 bases, V lost 1 base, and 12 bases had no gene match. The CDR3 is 18 residues long. In DNA form, the CDR3 reads TGCGCCAGCAGCCAAGCCCCCGTAAGGACTAGCGCTAACAATGAGCAGTTCTTC. Protein: CASSQAPVRTSANNEQFF.

This clone was counted at least ten times. The V and J genes are TRBV7-2 and TRBJ2-7; tentatively, D is TRBD1 (7 bases). Germline CDR1 is SGHTA and CDR2 is FQGNSA. CDR3 size: 14 residues. V was cut by 5 bases and J by 2 bases, with 13 bases left in between. The CDR3 loop reads CASSPGGTAYEQYF. In DNA form, the CDR3 reads TGTGCCAGCAGCCCAGGGGGGACAGCCTACGAGCAGTACTTC.

In regard to this clone: Other nucleotide sequences in the sample specify the same CDR3. The chain employs TRBV5-1 and TRBJ2-2, with TRBD1 matching 7 bases. Germline V gene sequence: CDR1 SGHRS, CDR2 YFSETQ. The length of the CDR3 is 15 residues. The V segment lost 4 bases and the J segment 1 base; nucleotides outside the gene matches: 4. CDR3: CASSPGTENTGELFF. CDR3 sequence (DNA): TGCGCCAGCAGCCCAGGGACAGAGAACACCGGGGAGCTGTTTTTT.

V is TRBV5-1 and J is TRBJ2-7; D might be TRBD2 (5 bases). V lost 1 base and J 2 bases, leaving 10 bases between the germline ends. CDR3 size: 14 residues. Germline loops: CDR1 SGHRS, CDR2 YFSETQ. DNA of the CDR3: TGCGCCAGCAGCTTGAGGTTGGGAGCCTACGAGCAGTACTTC. Its translation: CASSLRLGAYEQYF.

Regarding this clone: One end of the junction does not line up with germline, which may come from a read error. This chain joins TRBV18 and TRBJ1-2; D unresolved. The CDR3 extends over 13 amino acids. CDR1 and CDR2 (germline): KGHSH, LQKENI. CDR3 protein: CASSTPLNYGYTF. The CDR3 nucleotides are TGTGCCAGCTCAACACCCCTCAACTATGGCTACACCTTC.

This clone was counted a few times. This chain joins TRBV28 and TRBJ2-7; 7 bases agree with TRBD2. The CDR3 has 15 amino acids. The J segment lost 3 bases and the V segment lost 7 bases, leaving 12 bases of the junction unmatched. Germline CDR1 reads MDHEN; CDR2 reads SYDVKM. As DNA, the CDR3 is TGTGCCAGCACCATACCTGGCGGGAGCTTCTACGAGCAGTACTTC. Its protein product is CASTIPGGSFYEQYF.

The rearrangement links TRBV4-1 to TRBJ1-5; 8 bases map to TRBD1. This CDR3 spans 15 amino acids. Germline assignment: CDR1 MGHRA and CDR2 YSYEKL. After removal of 0 bases from V and 5 bases from J, the junction contained 3 bases not matched to a gene. In DNA, the CDR3 is TGCGCCAGCAGCCAAGAAGACAGGGGCTATCAGCCCCAGCATTTT. Amino acids: CASSQEDRGYQPQHF.

V is TRBV5-4 and J is TRBJ2-3; perhaps TRBD2 as D (6 bases). The CDR3 runs to 12 residues. V lost 4 bases to trimming and J lost 7 bases, with 10 bases between them. Germline values: CDR1 SGHNT, CDR2 YYREEE (reference sequence). The CDR3 protein is CASSLGTYTQYF. The CDR3, as DNA: TGTGCCAGCAGCCTCGGGACTTATACGCAGTATTTT.